The clone carrying this TCR beta chain was counted a few times. The sample is drawn from a study of technical replicates of blood from a few donors. Data came from immunoSEQ multiplex PCR; TCRdb stores just in-frame clones and leaves some out. The sample consists of tens of thousands of clones, around 97% of them appearing once. The junction had 8 bases not matched to a gene; V was cut back by 6 bases and J by 4 bases. CDR3 size: 14 residues. CDR1 is MNHEY, CDR2 SMNVEV, per germline (reference sequence). J is TRBJ2-7 and V is TRBV27; 8 nucleotides agree with TRBD1. The receptor was derived from a human donor in good health. Specimen: T cells isolated from PBMCs. CDR3 nucleotide sequence: TGTGCCAGCAGCCCTAGGACAGGGTTGTACGAGCAGTACTTC. Translating gives CASSPRTGLYEQYF.